These 26 T cell receptor beta chains came from one sample sequenced in a study of T cells in Graves' hyperthyroidism and ophthalmopathy. Amplification of TCR beta CDR3 regions used RNA as the template. The TCR CDR3 first-round RT-PCR relied on the HTBI primer set. MiXCR, run by TCRdb on the multiplex PCR reads, gives a single entry per CDR3 protein. The sample lists about 500,000 distinct CDR3 sequences, 17% seen once, with approximately 18% in the top ten. The sample consisted of blood. These receptors were collected from a woman aged 18-35 years with Graves' ophthalmopathy.

This clonotype appeared many times. The rearrangement uses TRBV3-2 and TRBJ1-2; TRBD1, the table's D call, lacks a check against the DNA. TRBV3-2 is marked as a pseudogene. The CDR3 loop spans 15 amino acids. The CDR3 sequence: CASSLDRGLNYGYTF. The CDR3 DNA reads as TGTGCCAGCAGCCTAGACAGGGGCCTGAACTATGGCTACACCTTC.

The table lists this clonotype with many counts. The genes are TRBV20-1 and TRBJ2-1; TRBD2 matches 12 bases. After removal of 0 bases from V and 2 bases from J, the junction contained 8 bases not matched to a gene. The germline V gene encodes CDR1 DFQATT and CDR2 SNEGSKA (reference sequence). The CDR3 has 18 residues. The DNA for the CDR3 is TGCAGTGCTAGAGATCCAGCTAGCGGGGGGGCCCCCTACAATGAGCAGTTCTTC. Translated, it gives CSARDPASGGAPYNEQFF.

V gene TRBV30 combines with J gene TRBJ2-4, with TRBD2 matching over 10 bases. Germline lookup yields CDR1 GTSNPN and CDR2 SVGIG (reference sequence). V lost 2 bases and J lost 8; bases outside the gene matches: 6. The CDR3 totals 14 residues. The CDR3 nucleotides read TGTGCCTGGAGTAGCGGGGGGGCCGGTGACATTCAGTACTTC. It yields the protein CAWSSGGAGDIQYF.

This clonotype was observed at least ten times. J is TRBJ2-7 and V is TRBV28, with 7 bases identical to TRBD2. CDR1 and CDR2 (germline): MDHEN, SYDVKM. The CDR3 consists of 14 residues. V lost 8 bases, J lost 4 bases, and 11 bases stayed unmatched. This CDR3 reads CASSKGGPPYEQYF. CDR3 coding DNA: TGTGCCAGCTCAAAGGGAGGGCCACCTTACGAGCAGTACTTC. Looking up the rest from reference TRBV28 and TRBJ2-7 gives the full variable domain: DVKVTQSSRYLVKRTGEKVFLECVQDMDHENMFWYRQDPGLGLRLIYFSYDVKMKEKGDIPEGYSVSREKKERFSLILESASTNQTSMYLCASSKGGPPYEQYFGPGTRLTVT.

V usage is TRBV11-3 and J usage is TRBJ2-3; 7 nucleotides line up with TRBD2. This CDR3 region has 14 residues. Germline values: CDR1 SGHNT, CDR2 YENEEA. Trimming removed 3 bases from V and 6 bases from J; junction bases left unmatched: 6. CDR3 sequence (DNA): TGTGCCAGCAGCTTGGGGAGGGGCAGTGATACGCAGTATTTT. Residues: CASSLGRGSDTQYF.

The V and J genes are TRBV7-9 and TRBJ2-1; tentatively, D is TRBD2 (5 bases). V was pared by 4 bases and J by 8 bases, with 21 bases between. Germline V lookup: CDR1 SEHNR, CDR2 FQNEAQ (reference sequence). There are 16 residues in the CDR3. CDR3 loop: CASSYVPRELKDEQFF. For the CDR3, the DNA is TGTGCCAGCAGCTATGTCCCACGGGAACTTAAAGATGAGCAGTTCTTC.

As for this clonotype: A junction end diverges from the germline sequence, so it may reflect a read error. The chain is built from TRBV15 and TRBJ2-7; D possibly corresponds to TRBD1 (6 bases). Per germline, CDR1 LNHNV and CDR2 YYDKDF (reference sequence). This CDR3 spans 15 amino acids. The CDR3, as DNA: TGTGCCACCAGCAGATCCGTCACAGGGTCCTCCGAGCAGTACTTC. The encoded protein is CATSRSVTGSSEQYF.

This clonotype was detected many times. The chain combines TRBV6-2 or TRBV6-3 with TRBJ1-2; TRBD1 is a possible D gene (5 bases). Trimming took off 2 bases at V and 2 bases at J, with 9 bases between the two ends. The CDR3 spans 14 residues. Germline V gene lookup returns CDR1 MNHEY and CDR2 SVGEGT. As DNA, the CDR3 is TGTGCCAGCAGTTACCTTGCAGGGAACTATGGCTACACCTTC. Translation: CASSYLAGNYGYTF.

The chain is built from TRBV29-1 and TRBJ2-3; maybe TRBD2 (5 bases). V lost 1 base and J lost 3, with 23 bases in between. In germline, CDR1 is SQVTM, CDR2 ANQGSEA. The CDR3 length is 18 residues. The CDR3 region has the DNA TGCAGCGTTGAAGGGGCAGGCGAGGGCCCAATGGGAACAGATACGCAGTATTTT. Protein: CSVEGAGEGPMGTDTQYF.

This chain joins TRBV29-1 and TRBJ2-7; 10 bases agree with TRBD1. In germline, CDR1 is SQVTM, CDR2 ANQGSEA. With 5 bases clipped from V and 7 bases from J, the junction kept 5 bases outside the gene matches. The CDR3 consists of 12 residues. CDR3 bases: TGCAGCGTTCGGACAGGGGGTTTGGAGCAGTACTTC. This codes for CSVRTGGLEQYF.

This clonotype was seen ten or more times. This chain connects TRBV6-2 or TRBV6-3 to TRBJ2-3, with D possibly matching TRBD2 (5 bases). CDR3 length: 13 amino acids. Germline V gene data show CDR1 as MNHEY and CDR2 as SVGEGT. Trimming removed 2 bases from V and 6 bases from J, with 9 bases in between. CDR3 region: CASSYVSVDTQYF. CDR3 sequence (DNA): TGTGCCAGCAGTTACGTTAGCGTCGATACGCAGTATTTT.

The chain couples TRBV4-2 to TRBJ2-5, with 9 bases that match TRBD2. Germline-derived CDR1 and CDR2 are LGHNA and YNFKEQ. V shed 3 bases, J shed 1 base, and the junction held 12 bases outside the gene matches. This CDR3 is 18 amino acids long. The CDR3 reads CASSQSALAGLVQETQYF. In nucleotides, the CDR3 is TGTGCCAGCAGCCAGTCGGCCCTAGCGGGACTCGTCCAAGAGACCCAGTACTTC.

This clonotype was seen at least ten times. This chain connects TRBV28 to TRBJ2-5; D is ambiguous. Deletions cut 2 bases from V and 2 bases from J, with 9 bases between. From germline, CDR1 is MDHEN and CDR2 SYDVKM. The CDR3 is made up of 14 amino acids. CDR3 coding DNA: TGTGCCAGCAGTTTACAGGATGATCAAGAGACCCAGTACTTC. Translating gives CASSLQDDQETQYF.

This rearrangement joins TRBV28 to TRBJ2-7, with D uncertain. The CDR3 is made up of 15 amino acids. The ends were cut back, 4 bases at V and 2 bases at J, with 15 bases in the middle. The germline gives CDR1 MDHEN, CDR2 SYDVKM. The CDR3: CASSSINDRAYEQYF. The CDR3 nucleotides are TGTGCCAGCAGTTCCATCAATGACCGTGCCTACGAGCAGTACTTC.

The CDR3 nucleotides read TGTGCCAGCAGCCCCCGACGGACTATCAATGAGCAGTTCTTC. The encoded protein is CASSPRRTINEQFF. V is TRBV7-9 and J is TRBJ2-1, with D perhaps matching TRBD2 (6 bases). Per the germline V gene, CDR1 is SEHNR and CDR2 is FQNEAQ (reference sequence). V was trimmed by 5 bases and J by 6 bases, leaving 14 bases between them. This CDR3 is built from 14 residues.

The chain joins TRBV19 to TRBJ1-2, with 7 bases fitting TRBD1. The ends lost 3 bases at V and 5 bases at J; junction bases unmatched: 12. Germline V gene lookup returns CDR1 LNHDA and CDR2 SQIVND (reference sequence). This CDR3 spans 16 amino acids. As DNA, the CDR3 is TGTGCCAGTAGTATGCTCCCAACGGGACAGACTTATGGCTACACCTTC. Translation gives CASSMLPTGQTYGYTF.

The V and J genes are TRBV6-5 and TRBJ2-5; 9 positions agree with TRBD2. From germline, CDR1 is MNHEY and CDR2 SVGAGI. Losses at the gene ends were 0 bases for V and 1 base for J; bases not matched to a gene: 6. The CDR3 runs to 17 residues. The chain's CDR3 is CASSYSVEAGGQETQYF. Written as DNA, the CDR3 is TGTGCCAGCAGTTACTCGGTTGAAGCGGGGGGCCAAGAGACCCAGTACTTC.

This clonotype was seen ten or more times. The rearrangement joins TRBV6-1 to TRBJ1-2; D is uncertain. There are 13 residues in the CDR3. Trimming left V 2 bases short and J 4 bases short, with 8 bases between. From germline, CDR1 is MNHNS and CDR2 SASEGT. The CDR3 spells CASSERAAYGYTF. The CDR3 DNA reads as TGTGCCAGCAGTGAAAGGGCAGCCTATGGCTACACCTTC.

At least ten counts were recorded for this clonotype. Relative to the germline gene, one junction end is altered; a read error may explain this. The chain employs TRBV11-2 and TRBJ2-1; D ambiguous. The CDR3 runs to 17 residues. Per the germline V gene, CDR1 is SGHAT and CDR2 is FQNNGV. The CDR3 here is CTSSWFGDPSSYNEQFF. In nucleotides, the CDR3 is TGTACCAGCAGTTGGTTTGGGGATCCCAGCTCCTACAATGAGCAGTTCTTC.

This clonotype was counted only a few times. This chain joins TRBV5-1 and TRBJ1-6, with D unclear. Trimming removed 0 bases at V and 6 bases at J, with 10 bases between. The CDR3 length is 15 residues. Germline V lookup: CDR1 SGHRS, CDR2 YFSETQ. CDR3: CASSLEGAPNSPLHF. The CDR3 DNA sequence: TGCGCCAGCAGCTTGGAGGGTGCGCCTAATTCACCCCTCCACTTT.

This clonotype was recorded many times. The chain joins TRBV12-5 to TRBJ2-1; 11 bases are a match to TRBD1. The CDR3 is 16 residues long. Unmatched junction bases numbered 4, after V lost 0 bases and J lost 6 bases. From germline, CDR1 is LGHNT and CDR2 FRNRAP. This CDR3 reads CASGLVLGQGANEQFF. In DNA form, the CDR3 reads TGTGCTAGTGGTTTGGTACTAGGACAGGGGGCCAATGAGCAGTTCTTC.

This clonotype was counted between two and nine times. The J gene is TRBJ2-5, the V gene TRBV7-6, with 10 bases fitting TRBD2. Germline V gene lookup returns CDR1 SGHVS and CDR2 FNYEAQ. Trimming removed 1 base from V and 5 bases from J; junction bases left unmatched: 7. The CDR3 is made up of 16 amino acids. This CDR3 reads CASSLVGLAGVETQYF. CDR3 nucleotides: TGTGCCAGCAGCTTAGTCGGGCTAGCGGGGGTGGAGACCCAGTACTTC.

The chain uses TRBV5-4 and TRBJ1-1, with TRBD1 matching 8 bases. The CDR3 spans 14 residues. The V and J ends lost 7 bases and 1 base, in that order; junction bases with no gene match: 6. Germline V CDR1 and CDR2: SGHNT, YYREEE (reference sequence). CDR3 region: CASASGQENTEAFF. CDR3 bases: TGTGCCAGCGCCTCGGGACAGGAGAACACTGAAGCTTTCTTT.

A few counts support this clonotype. The V gene is TRBV16, the J gene TRBJ1-3; D perhaps matches TRBD1 (5 bases). Germline values: CDR1 KGHSY, CDR2 FQNENV. The CDR3 has 16 amino acids. The germline V and J ends were trimmed by 5 bases and 0 bases, with 14 bases remaining between them. CDR3 nucleotides: TGTGCCAGCAGCGCGGAGGGGTCGAGCTCTGGAAACACCATATATTTT. As protein: CASSAEGSSSGNTIYF.

The chain recombines TRBV12-3 or TRBV12-4 with TRBJ1-1; D gene uncertain. Trimming stripped 4 bases from V and 4 bases from J, with 7 bases between. The CDR3 runs to 12 residues. This chain's CDR3 is CASSYQVTEAFF. CDR3 nucleotides: TGTGCCAGCAGTTATCAGGTCACTGAAGCTTTCTTT.

This clonotype has a count of ten or more. V is TRBV3-1 and J is TRBJ2-3, with 9 bases that match TRBD2. The V gene's germline CDR1 is LGHDT and CDR2 YNNKEL (reference sequence). There are 14 residues in the CDR3. Trimming at V came to 1 base and at J to 7 bases, leaving 3 bases not matched to a gene. The DNA for the CDR3 is TGTGCCAGCAGCCAAGGAACTAGCGGGCATACGCAGTATTTT. Its protein is CASSQGTSGHTQYF.